Listed below are T cell receptor beta chains from one sample, sequenced in a study of post-analysis software for immune sequencing data. TCRdb itself ran the PCR reads through MiXCR, one entry per CDR3 protein. The sample gives over 700,000 distinct CDR3 sequences, 30% of which show up once; around 0.55% is in the top ten. The sample was blood. The receptors were sampled from a girl under 18 with multiple sclerosis. CDR3s include the opening cysteine and the closing phenylalanine or tryptophan. Each record gives: CDR3 DNA, CDR3 protein, J gene, V gene, D gene, clone size. The D gene is left open where the match is weak. The size field is filled for only some rows; it gives once, few, many or a size class.

TGTGCCAGCAGCCCGACAGGGTTGAGGGGCTACACCTTC CASSPTGLRGYTF TRBJ1-2 TRBV5-5 TRBD1 many
TGCGCCAGCAGCCTGCGGGCCCAATCCTACAATGAGCGGTTCTTC CASSLRAQSYNERFF TRBJ2-1 TRBV5-1 NA NA
TGTGCCAGCAGTCAGGACAGGAGGTCCTACGAGCAGTACTTC CASSQDRRSYEQYF TRBJ2-7 TRBV6-1 TRBD1 many
TGTGCCAGCGGCAAGCGTGAAGCTTTCTTT CASGKREAFF TRBJ1-1 TRBV2 NA few
TGCAGCGCTAGGACAGGGAAGTTTGGCTACACCTTC CSARTGKFGYTF TRBJ1-2 TRBV29-1 TRBD1 NA
TGTGCCATCAGGGAACACAATGAGCAGTTCTTC CAIREHNEQFF TRBJ2-1 TRBV10-3 NA NA
TGCAGTGCCCTTTGGCTAGCGGGAGGGCCTAACACCGGGGAGCTGTTTTTT CSALWLAGGPNTGELFF TRBJ2-2 TRBV20-1 TRBD2 NA
TGTGCCACCAAAACCGACGGGGGTACTGAAGCTTTCTTT CATKTDGGTEAFF TRBJ1-1 TRBV24-1 NA few
TGTGCCAGCAGCCCCTGGACAGGGGGCATATCCTACGAGCAGTACTTC CASSPWTGGISYEQYF TRBJ2-7 TRBV28 TRBD1 NA
TGTGCCAGCAGCAAGCGGGGGGAAGCGTACAATGAGCAGTTCTTC CASSKRGEAYNEQFF TRBJ2-1 TRBV11-3 TRBD2 few
TGCAGTGCTACCCCGGGCTACACCTTC CSATPGYTF TRBJ1-2 TRBV20-1 NA few
TGTGCCAGCAGCTTGCTCCGACGCGAGCAGTACTTC CASSLLRREQYF TRBJ2-7 TRBV5-8 NA NA
TGCGCCAGCAGCCAAATGATGAGCCAAGAGACCCAGTACTTC CASSQMMSQETQYF TRBJ2-5 TRBV4-3 NA many
TGTGCCAGCAGCTCCCGGGACAGGAAGAATGAAAAACTGTTTTTT CASSSRDRKNEKLFF TRBJ1-4 TRBV7-9 TRBD1 few
TGTGCCAGCAGCGGGGACAGGGGGGGCCCAGATACGCAGTATTTT CASSGDRGGPDTQYF TRBJ2-3 TRBV2 TRBD1 few
TGTGCCACCAGCAGAGACACTGACGGTAACTATGGCTACACCTTC CATSRDTDGNYGYTF TRBJ1-2 TRBV15 NA few
TGCGCCAGCAGCTTGGATAGCGTAGGGACAGATACGCAGTATTTT CASSLDSVGTDTQYF TRBJ2-3 TRBV5-1 NA NA
TGTGCCACCAGCGAGGGGATGGTGTCAGATACGCAGTATTTT CATSEGMVSDTQYF TRBJ2-3 TRBV15 NA NA
TGTGCCAGCACCACAGGGATTCAAGAGACCCAGTACTTC CASTTGIQETQYF TRBJ2-5 TRBV3-1 NA few
TGTGCCAGCAGCTTTAGCGGGAGGGCCCAAGAGACCCAGTACTTC CASSFSGRAQETQYF TRBJ2-5 TRBV7-2 TRBD2 NA
TGTGCCAGCAGTGCACCCCGGACTAGCGGGGGGGAGAATGAGCAGTTCTTC CASSAPRTSGGENEQFF TRBJ2-1 TRBV12-3/TRBV12-4 TRBD2 NA
TGCAGTGCCACCATAGGGGGGGGTCATGAGCAGTTCTTC CSATIGGGHEQFF TRBJ2-1 TRBV20-1 NA many
TGTGCCAGCAGCTCCTCGCACGTAGATACGCAGTATTTT CASSSSHVDTQYF TRBJ2-3 TRBV9 NA NA
TGTGCCAGCAGTCCGTACAACGGAGCTAACTATGGCTACACCTTC CASSPYNGANYGYTF TRBJ1-2 TRBV27 NA NA
TGTGCCAGCAGCTCATCCGGACAGCCGAGCACTGAAGCTTTCTTT CASSSSGQPSTEAFF TRBJ1-1 TRBV7-2 NA NA
TGCGCCAGCAGCTTGGTGGACATAAGCTCTGGAAACACCATATATTTT CASSLVDISSGNTIYF TRBJ1-3 TRBV5-1 NA once
TGTGCCAGCAGTCGCTACTACAATGAGCAGTTCTTC CASSRYYNEQFF TRBJ2-1 TRBV12-3/TRBV12-4 NA NA
TGTGCCAGCAGCTTTTGGACAGCGGGAAGGAACAATGAGCAGTTCTTC CASSFWTAGRNNEQFF TRBJ2-1 TRBV5-5 NA NA
TGTGCCAGCAGTCGACAGGACTACGAGCAGTACTTC CASSRQDYEQYF TRBJ2-7 TRBV12-3/TRBV12-4 NA few
TGTGCCAGCAGTTTGGGACTAGCGGGAGATAACGCAGATACGCAGTATTTT CASSLGLAGDNADTQYF TRBJ2-3 TRBV12-3/TRBV12-4 TRBD2 many
TGCAGTGCTAGACCCCCCGGGACGGCGAACTATGGCTACACCTTC CSARPPGTANYGYTF TRBJ1-2 TRBV20-1 NA few
TGTGCCAGCAAAATGGACCTTAACTATGGCTACACCTTC CASKMDLNYGYTF TRBJ1-2 TRBV12-3/TRBV12-4 NA few
TGCGCCAGCAGCCAAGAGAGCGGGAGGGCCGGTGAGCAGTTCTTC CASSQESGRAGEQFF TRBJ2-1 TRBV4-3 TRBD2 few
TGTGCCAGCAGACCTAGCGGGTCCTACGATGAGCAGTTCTTC CASRPSGSYDEQFF TRBJ2-1 TRBV12-3/TRBV12-4 TRBD2 NA
TGTGCCAGCAGTCCCTCGGGAGCGGGCTACGAGCAGTACTTC CASSPSGAGYEQYF TRBJ2-7 TRBV27 NA many
TGCAGTCCACGAGGACAGGGCTCTAACACTGAAGCTTTCTTT CSPRGQGSNTEAFF TRBJ1-1 TRBV20-1 TRBD1 NA
TGTGCCCGCAGCCCGACGGGACAGTATGGCTACACCTTC CARSPTGQYGYTF TRBJ1-2 TRBV13 TRBD1 once
TGTGCCAGCACCTCGACCTTTAATTCACCCCTCCACTTT CASTSTFNSPLHF TRBJ1-6 TRBV7-2 NA NA
TGCAGTTCCCGGGACTTAGCTAGCACAGATACGCAGTATTTT CSSRDLASTDTQYF TRBJ2-3 TRBV20-1 NA NA
TGTGCCAGCTCAGAAACGGGGGCTCTAGGAGAGACCCAGTACTTC CASSETGALGETQYF TRBJ2-5 TRBV18 NA NA
TGCAGCGTTGAGGGGACTAGCGGGAGGGCCATAGATACGCAGTATTTT CSVEGTSGRAIDTQYF TRBJ2-3 TRBV29-1 TRBD2 NA
TGTGCCAGCAGTGAGACCCACTCTGGGGCCAACGTCCTGACTTTC CASSETHSGANVLTF TRBJ2-6 TRBV2 NA NA
TGTGCCAGCAGCCTGGGTGGGGGGATTGGCTATGGCTACACCTTC CASSLGGGIGYGYTF TRBJ1-2 TRBV11-2 NA few
TGTGCCAGCAGGCAAAGGACGGTATCGAACACCGGGGAGCTGTTTTTT CASRQRTVSNTGELFF TRBJ2-2 TRBV6-5 NA few
TGCAGTGCTAGAGACGGACAGCCCACCGGGGAGCTGTTTTTT CSARDGQPTGELFF TRBJ2-2 TRBV20-1 NA few
TGTGACAGCAGCCAAGCTGAGGGCGGATTCTTGAGAGAGATTCAGTACTTC CDSSQAEGGFLREIQYF TRBJ2-7 TRBV3-1 NA NA
TGCGCCAGCAGCCAAGATTTGGCAGATACGCAGTATTTT CASSQDLADTQYF TRBJ2-3 TRBV4-3 NA many
TGCAGCGTCTTGACTAGCCCTGCCACAGATACGCAGTATTTT CSVLTSPATDTQYF TRBJ2-3 TRBV29-1 TRBD2 few
TGTGCCAGCAGCCAAGGACCCGCTGGTCTCCAAGAGACCCAGTACTTC CASSQGPAGLQETQYF TRBJ2-5 TRBV7-9 NA few
TGTGCCAGCAGCGTGGGCCAGGGGCCCTACCTCTCCTACGAGCGGTACTTC CASSVGQGPYLSYERYF TRBJ2-7 TRBV7-2 NA NA
TGTGCCAGCACCCCGTTCGGCGGGAGCTACGAGCAGTACTTC CASTPFGGSYEQYF TRBJ2-7 TRBV25-1 TRBD2 few
TGCGCCAGCAGCCAAGAATGGGCAGGGAATTCCTACGAGCAGTACTTC CASSQEWAGNSYEQYF TRBJ2-7 TRBV4-3 NA NA